This T cell receptor (beta chain) comes out of a study of human thymus T cells. Profiling relied on immunoSEQ multiplex PCR, and the TCRdb table lists in-frame clones only, not all of them. The sample yields 46,000 or so clones, approximately 95% seen once. An approximately 0.45-1 mL peripheral blood aliquot was taken intraoperatively from four of eight donors. No fixed cell number was used; all available blood leukocytes supplied DNA. The CDR3 runs 15 residues. Germline V gene data show CDR1 as PRHDT and CDR2 as FYEKMQ (reference sequence). V shed 4 bases and J 4 bases; nucleotides not matched to a gene: 9.

The J gene is TRBJ2-7, the V gene TRBV13; 8 bases fit TRBD2. The sequence was collected from a girl less than two years old with a congenital heart defect but otherwise immunologically healthy. Sequencing input: blood. The CDR3 sequence: CASSSPSGGLYEQYF. The CDR3 DNA reads as TGTGCCAGCAGCTCCCCCAGCGGGGGATTATACGAGCAGTACTTC.